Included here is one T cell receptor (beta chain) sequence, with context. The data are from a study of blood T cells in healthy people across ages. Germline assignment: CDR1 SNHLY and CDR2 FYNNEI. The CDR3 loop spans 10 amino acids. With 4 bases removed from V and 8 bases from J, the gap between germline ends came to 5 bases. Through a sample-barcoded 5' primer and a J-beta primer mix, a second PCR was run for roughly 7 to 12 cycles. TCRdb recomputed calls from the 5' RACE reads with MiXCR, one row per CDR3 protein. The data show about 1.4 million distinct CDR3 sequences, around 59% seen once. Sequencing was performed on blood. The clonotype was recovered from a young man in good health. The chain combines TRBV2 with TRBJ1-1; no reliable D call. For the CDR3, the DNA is TGTGCCAGCAGTGGGCAGGAAGCTTTCTTT. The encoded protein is CASSGQEAFF.